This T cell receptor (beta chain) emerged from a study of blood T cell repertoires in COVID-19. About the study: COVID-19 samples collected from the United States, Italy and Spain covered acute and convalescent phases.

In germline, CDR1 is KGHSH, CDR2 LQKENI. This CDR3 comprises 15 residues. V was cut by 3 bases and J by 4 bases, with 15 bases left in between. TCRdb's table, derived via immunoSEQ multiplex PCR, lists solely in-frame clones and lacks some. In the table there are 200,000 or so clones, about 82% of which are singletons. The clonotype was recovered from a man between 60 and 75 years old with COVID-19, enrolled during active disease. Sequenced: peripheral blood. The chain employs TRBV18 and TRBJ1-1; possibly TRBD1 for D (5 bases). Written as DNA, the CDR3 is TGTGCCAGCTCACCTGTGGAGGGCAGGGCCACTGAAGCTTTCTTT. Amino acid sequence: CASSPVEGRATEAFF.